These 32 T cell receptor beta chains were sequenced from one sample in a study of T cells in Graves' hyperthyroidism and ophthalmopathy. RNA transcripts gave rise to amplified TCR beta CDR3 regions. The HTBI set primed first-round TCR CDR3 RT-PCR. TCRdb re-derived calls from the multiplex PCR reads in MiXCR, one entry per CDR3 protein. Of 650,000 to 700,000 distinct CDR3 sequences listed, about 18% are singletons. Source material: blood. Receptor source: a man between 45 and 60 years old with Graves' hyperthyroidism.

This clonotype was detected only a few times. The V and J genes are TRBV30 and TRBJ2-7, with TRBD2 identical over 9 bases. This CDR3 contains 19 residues. V dropped 0 bases and J dropped 0; count of bases not matched to a gene: 15. The germline V gene has CDR1 GTSNPN and CDR2 SVGIG (reference sequence). The CDR3 nucleotides read TGTGCCTGGAGTGTACCGTGGTGGGGTGAGACTAGCGGCTCCTACGAGCAGTACTTC. Translating gives CAWSVPWWGETSGSYEQYF.

This clonotype appeared many times. This chain links TRBV27 with TRBJ2-3; perhaps TRBD2 as D (5 bases). There are 18 residues in the CDR3. The germline V gene encodes CDR1 MNHEY and CDR2 SMNVEV (reference sequence). The V end was cut by 4 bases, the J end by 2 bases, with 22 bases between. This CDR3 is CASSSLSAEAGVTDTQYF. The CDR3 nucleotides are TGTGCCAGCAGTTCATTATCCGCGGAGGCCGGTGTCACAGATACGCAGTATTTT.

Remarks on this clonotype: Since a much larger clone is just one base distant, this may be a read error. The J gene is TRBJ2-3, the V gene TRBV2, with D tentatively TRBD2 (6 bases). The length of the CDR3 is 14 residues. Germline V gene sequence: CDR1 SNHLY, CDR2 FYNNEI. The V gene lost 11 bases and the J gene lost 0 bases, with 15 bases spanning the gap. CDR3 in amino acids: CAGRPGVSTDTQYF. DNA of the CDR3: TGTGCCGGCCGACCGGGAGTCAGCACAGATACGCAGTATTTT.

The V call is TRBV7-3, the J call TRBJ2-3; 12 positions agree with TRBD2. In germline, CDR1 is SGHTA, CDR2 FQGTGA. V was clipped by 1 base and J by 5 bases; unmatched bases: 4. The CDR3 is made up of 16 amino acids. DNA for the CDR3: TGTGCCAGCAGCTTAATGCTAGCGGGAGGGCGAGATACGCAGTATTTT. It specifies CASSLMLAGGRDTQYF.

This clonotype occurred many times. The chain recombines TRBV28 with TRBJ1-1, with 7 bases fitting TRBD1. J lost 1 base, V lost 6 bases, and 8 bases had no gene match. CDR3 length: 15 amino acids. Germline loops: CDR1 MDHEN, CDR2 SYDVKM. The CDR3 bases are TGTGCCAGCAGGCCCTACAGGGGCCAGAACACTGAAGCTTTCTTT. Its protein product is CASRPYRGQNTEAFF.

This clonotype was observed many times. This chain joins TRBV12-3 or TRBV12-4 and TRBJ1-5, with TRBD1 matching over 7 bases. The V segment lost 5 bases and the J segment 6 bases; nucleotides outside the gene matches: 7. The CDR3 is 14 residues long. As DNA, the CDR3 is TGTGCCAGCAGTCCTTACGACAGGGCTCAGCCCCAGCATTTT. Amino acids: CASSPYDRAQPQHF.

This clonotype has a count of ten or more. J is TRBJ1-2 and V is TRBV2, with D tentatively TRBD1 (6 bases). Germline-derived CDR1 and CDR2 are SNHLY and FYNNEI. This CDR3 contains 16 residues. The V and J ends lost 6 bases and 5 bases respectively, with 22 bases between them. CDR3 in DNA: TGTGCCAGCAGGGGGGGGCCAGGGACAACATTTTATGGCTACACCTTC. Amino acids: CASRGGPGTTFYGYTF.

This clonotype was found a few times. In nucleotides, the CDR3 is TGTGCCAGCAGGCCTCGGGACAGCCTTAGCACAGATACGCAGTATTTT. This gives the protein CASRPRDSLSTDTQYF. The J gene is TRBJ2-3, the V gene TRBV6-2 or TRBV6-3; 7 positions match TRBD1. The CDR3 spans 16 residues. Looked up from germline, CDR1 is MNHEY and CDR2 is SVGEGT. J was trimmed by 0 bases and V by 6 bases; bases with no gene match: 9.

The table lists this clonotype with a few counts. V is TRBV10-3 and J is TRBJ1-1, with D possibly TRBD1 on 6 matching bases. The CDR3 extends over 12 amino acids. V was shortened by 9 bases and J by 3 bases, with 11 bases between the two germline ends. CDR1 is ENHRY and CDR2 is SYGVKD in the germline V gene. Written as DNA, the CDR3 is TGTGCCATTGGGGGCGCCGACACTGAAGCTTTCTTT. Its translation is CAIGGADTEAFF.

In this sample, this clonotype turned up many times. The chain links TRBV3-1 to TRBJ2-7; either TRBD1 or TRBD2 may supply D (5 bases each). The CDR3 has 15 amino acids. Germline-derived CDR1 and CDR2 are LGHDT and YNNKEL (reference sequence). V lost 4 bases to trimming and J lost 9 bases, with 22 bases between them. CDR3 residues: CASSPGTELPPRQYF. The DNA for the CDR3 is TGTGCCAGCAGCCCCGGGACCGAGCTACCTCCCCGGCAGTACTTC.

This clonotype was recorded at least ten times. The V gene is TRBV7-2, the J gene TRBJ1-3; no reliable D call. This CDR3 is 16 amino acids long. The germline V gene has CDR1 SGHTA and CDR2 FQGNSA. The germline V and J ends were trimmed by 2 bases and 1 base, with 12 bases remaining between them. CDR3 protein: CASSLRAGGSGNTIYF. The CDR3 DNA follows: TGTGCCAGCAGCTTAAGGGCAGGAGGTTCTGGAAACACCATATATTTT.

A few counts support this clonotype. The chain has TRBV27 and TRBJ2-3; D remains ambiguous. The germline V gene encodes CDR1 MNHEY and CDR2 SMNVEV (reference sequence). This CDR3 has 18 amino acids. Trimming pared 5 bases from V and 0 bases from J, leaving 21 bases between. The CDR3 reads CASSKVLQFTGSTDTQYF. The CDR3, as DNA: TGTGCCAGCAGTAAAGTCCTCCAATTCACCGGGAGCACAGATACGCAGTATTTT.

Comment on this clonotype: A much more abundant neighbour one base away suggests this may be a read error. The chain has TRBV11-2 and TRBJ2-7, with 12 positions matching TRBD1. CDR1 and CDR2 (germline): SGHAT, FQNNGV. The trim removed 7 bases at V and 6 bases at J, leaving 7 bases unmatched. This CDR3 is 14 amino acids long. The CDR3 region has the DNA TGTGCCAGCACCCCGGGACAGGGGGCAGGCGAGCAGTACTTC. Translating gives CASTPGQGAGEQYF.

This clonotype was seen repeatedly, ten times or more. The V call is TRBV2, the J call TRBJ2-1, with D uncertain. Per the germline V gene, CDR1 is SNHLY and CDR2 is FYNNEI. V shed 4 bases and J shed 5 bases, with 6 bases lying between them. The CDR3 is 12 residues long. The CDR3 DNA follows: TGTGCCAGCAGTGGATTTGACAATGAGCAGTTCTTC. Encoded protein: CASSGFDNEQFF. The full variable domain, in which reference TRBV2 and TRBJ2-1 provide the parts outside the CDR3, is EPEVTQTPSHQVTQMGQEVILRCVPISNHLYFYWYRQILGQKVEFLVSFYNNEISEKSEIFDDQFSVERPDGSNFTLKIRSTKLEDSAMYFCASSGFDNEQFFGPGTRLTVL.

In its sample, this clonotype was seen many times. The CDR3 DNA reads as TGTGCCAGCAGTTCCTCGAGAACCCAGTACTTC. It is translated as CASSSSRTQYF. This chain uses TRBV28 with TRBJ2-5, with D uncertain. Germline loops: CDR1 MDHEN, CDR2 SYDVKM. Trimming cost V 4 bases and J 8 bases, with 8 bases left between them. The CDR3 runs to 11 residues.

In this sample, this clonotype turned up many times. The chain recombines TRBV28 with TRBJ2-2, with 10 bases lining up with TRBD1. The germline V gene encodes CDR1 MDHEN and CDR2 SYDVKM. The J segment lost 4 bases and the V segment lost 7 bases, leaving 12 bases of the junction unmatched. This CDR3 is built from 17 residues. The CDR3 DNA follows: TGTGCCAGCACGGGACAGGGGTTGAGTATTGGCACCGGGGAGCTGTTTTTT. Amino acids: CASTGQGLSIGTGELFF. The full variable domain, with the rest looked up from reference TRBV28 and TRBJ2-2, is DVKVTQSSRYLVKRTGEKVFLECVQDMDHENMFWYRQDPGLGLRLIYFSYDVKMKEKGDIPEGYSVSREKKERFSLILESASTNQTSMYLCASTGQGLSIGTGELFFGEGSRLTVL.

The chain recombines TRBV28 with TRBJ1-4; the D is unclear. In germline, CDR1 is MDHEN, CDR2 SYDVKM. Trimming pared 6 bases from V and 3 bases from J, leaving 14 bases between. The CDR3 has 15 amino acids. The CDR3 loop reads CASSTAWGANEKLFF. DNA of the CDR3: TGTGCCAGCAGCACAGCCTGGGGTGCTAATGAAAAACTGTTTTTT.

This clonotype was seen repeatedly, ten times or more. The CDR3 nucleotides read TGTGCCAGCAGCTGGGACAGGGACTACGAGCAGTACTTC. This sequence encodes CASSWDRDYEQYF. The chain combines TRBV7-3 with TRBJ2-7; 9 bases align to TRBD1. The J segment lost 3 bases and the V segment lost 4 bases, leaving 1 base of the junction unmatched. This CDR3 is 13 amino acids long. The V gene's germline CDR1 is SGHTA and CDR2 FQGTGA.

The chain combines TRBV29-1 with TRBJ2-1, with 7 bases lining up with TRBD2. Germline V gives CDR1 SQVTM, CDR2 ANQGSEA. After removal of 2 bases from V and 3 bases from J, the junction contained 4 bases not matched to a gene. The CDR3 has 14 amino acids. The CDR3 loop reads CSVELAENYNEQFF. As DNA, the CDR3 is TGCAGCGTTGAACTAGCGGAAAACTACAATGAGCAGTTCTTC.

As DNA, the CDR3 is TGTGCCTGGAGTGCCTCTAGCGGGGTATTGGATACGCAGTATTTT. It codes for CAWSASSGVLDTQYF. The gene calls are TRBV30 and TRBJ2-3, with 9 bases matching TRBD2. The V gene end was trimmed by 1 base and the J gene end by 6 bases; junction bases not matched to a gene: 8. This CDR3 region has 15 residues. Per germline, CDR1 GTSNPN and CDR2 SVGIG (reference sequence). The full variable domain, in which reference TRBV30 and TRBJ2-3 provide the parts outside the CDR3, is SQTIHQWPATLVQPVGSPLSLECTVEGTSNPNLYWYRQAAGRGLQLLFYSVGIGQISSEVPQNLSASRPQDRQFILSSKKLLLSDSGFYLCAWSASSGVLDTQYFGPGTRLTVL.

This clonotype was detected many times. This chain joins TRBV12-3 or TRBV12-4 and TRBJ1-1; 7 bases are shared with TRBD1. CDR3 length: 15 residues. The V segment lost 7 bases and the J segment 0 bases; nucleotides outside the gene matches: 8. Written as DNA, the CDR3 is TGTGCCAGCACCCTAGGGGGCATTTTGAACACTGAAGCTTTCTTT. Amino acids: CASTLGGILNTEAFF.

The V and J genes are TRBV6-1 and TRBJ2-7; 9 bases map to TRBD2. Trimming at V came to 7 bases and at J to 2 bases, leaving 6 bases not matched to a gene. This CDR3 spans 14 amino acids. CDR1 is MNHNS, CDR2 SASEGT, per germline. The DNA for the CDR3 is TGTGCCAGCAACCAGCGGGAGGCCCCCTACGAGCAGTACTTC. Its protein product is CASNQREAPYEQYF.

This clonotype has more than one count but fewer than ten. The junction does not match germline at one end; this may be a read error. V and J are TRBV7-9 and TRBJ2-5, with 11 bases fitting TRBD2. The CDR3 loop spans 15 amino acids. Germline-derived CDR1 and CDR2 are SEHNR and FQNEAQ (reference sequence). The CDR3 DNA reads as TGTGCCAGCAGCATAGCGGGAGGGCGGGAGGAGACCCAGTACTTC. It yields the protein CASSIAGGREETQYF.

This clonotype was counted many times. The chain is built from TRBV20-1 and TRBJ2-1; 13 bases align to TRBD2. The CDR3 has 15 amino acids. Germline V lookup: CDR1 DFQATT, CDR2 SNEGSKA (reference sequence). With V trimmed by 5 bases and J by 4 bases, 5 bases remained unmatched. The chain's CDR3 is CSARTSGRRYNEQFF. For the CDR3, the DNA is TGCAGTGCTCGGACTAGCGGGAGACGGTACAATGAGCAGTTCTTC.

With regard to this clonotype: This could be a read error, since a much larger clone is one nucleotide away. The CDR3, as DNA: TGTGCCAGCAGCTCATCCAGGTCTCAAAGCTACGAGCAGTACTTC. Its protein is CASSSSRSQSYEQYF. The chain carries TRBV11-1 and TRBJ2-7; D uncertain. The CDR3 is 15 residues long. Trimming stripped 4 bases from V and 3 bases from J, with 16 bases between. Germline values: CDR1 SGHAT, CDR2 FQDESV (reference sequence). Combining the CDR3 with reference TRBV11-1 and TRBJ2-7 gives the whole variable domain EAEVAQSPRYKITEKSQAVAFWCDPISGHATLYWYRQILGQGPELLVQFQDESVVDDSQLPKDRFSAERLKGVDSTLKIQPAELGDSAMYLCASSSSRSQSYEQYFGPGTRLTVT.

The chain has TRBV19 and TRBJ2-7, with 8 bases that match TRBD1. V dropped 3 bases and J dropped 6; count of bases not matched to a gene: 19. Germline values: CDR1 LNHDA, CDR2 SQIVND (reference sequence). This CDR3 contains 18 residues. The DNA of the CDR3 is TGTGCCAGTAGTATGTGGGGTATAGGCGGGACAGGAGACTCCGAGCAGTACTTC. Residues: CASSMWGIGGTGDSEQYF.

This chain connects TRBV7-9 to TRBJ2-1, with D hard to call. Germline CDR1 reads SEHNR; CDR2 reads FQNEAQ (reference sequence). The V and J ends lost 1 base and 4 bases respectively, with 8 bases between them. This CDR3 has 14 amino acids. The CDR3, as DNA: TGTGCCAGCAGCTTAGATCCAGAGTACAATGAGCAGTTCTTC. The encoded protein is CASSLDPEYNEQFF.

Details on this clonotype: This may come from a read error, since a much larger clone is one base off. The chain is built from TRBV28 and TRBJ1-1, with D possibly being TRBD1 (5 bases). CDR1 MDHEN and CDR2 SYDVKM come from the germline V gene. The CDR3 has 15 residues. Trimming removed 4 bases from V and 4 bases from J, with 16 bases in between. CDR3 sequence reads: CASSSLSAGPTEAFF. CDR3 bases: TGTGCCAGCAGTTCTCTATCGGCAGGGCCCACTGAAGCTTTCTTT.

The table lists this clonotype with a few counts. V usage is TRBV9 and J usage is TRBJ1-1, with 7 bases identical to TRBD1. CDR1 is SGDLS and CDR2 is YYNGEE in the germline V gene. The trim removed 0 bases at V and 4 bases at J, leaving 3 bases unmatched. The CDR3 consists of 14 residues. CDR3 region: CASSVGQGVTEAFF. In DNA, the CDR3 is TGTGCCAGCAGCGTAGGACAGGGAGTCACTGAAGCTTTCTTT.

The rearrangement joins TRBV6-5 to TRBJ2-3; D might be TRBD1 (5 bases). The V and J ends lost 7 bases and 0 bases respectively, with 14 bases between them. Germline values: CDR1 MNHEY, CDR2 SVGAGI. This CDR3 spans 15 amino acids. The CDR3 region is CASMLGRQSTDTQYF. DNA for the CDR3: TGTGCCAGCATGTTGGGGCGGCAGAGCACAGATACGCAGTATTTT.

V usage is TRBV2 and J usage is TRBJ1-1; the match to TRBD1 covers 10 bases. Germline CDR1 and CDR2: SNHLY and FYNNEI. J was trimmed by 4 bases and V by 3 bases; bases with no gene match: 5. This CDR3 is built from 15 residues. The CDR3 bases are TGTGCCAGCAGTGAGACAGGGGGCGGTGTCACTGAAGCTTTCTTT. This codes for CASSETGGGVTEAFF.

This clonotype has ten or more counts. This sequence joins TRBV11-2 and TRBJ2-7; perhaps D is TRBD1 or TRBD2 (5 bases each). The CDR3 totals 14 residues. Germline values: CDR1 SGHAT, CDR2 FQNNGV. Trimming took off 5 bases at V and 1 base at J, with 12 bases between the two ends. The CDR3, as DNA: TGTGCCAGCAGCCATATTGGGGGATCCTACGAGCAGTACTTC. Residues: CASSHIGGSYEQYF.